This T cell receptor beta chain was found in a study of shared clonotypes between healthy human individuals. Replicate PCRs for sorted subsets used about 200 ng DNA; this equaled around 28,000 T cell genomes. Produced via immunoSEQ multiplex PCR; TCRdb's table is partial and in-frame only. The sample lists a few million clones, approximately 94% occurring once. As to this clone: The identical CDR3 is also encoded by other nucleotide sequences in the sample.

The germline V gene encodes CDR1 SGHRS and CDR2 YFSETQ. V dropped 5 bases and J dropped 2 bases, with 11 bases sitting between them. The CDR3 length is 13 residues. J is TRBJ2-7 and V is TRBV5-1, with D possibly being TRBD1 (5 bases). This receptor was identified in a young man in good health. The sequenced material came from naive CD4+ T cells sorted from blood. The subset: CD45RA+ positively selected. This CDR3 is CASSSDRAYEQYF. The CDR3 nucleotides read TGCGCCAGCAGTTCTGACAGAGCCTACGAGCAGTACTTC.